The clone carrying this TCR beta chain was counted a single time. Its antigen remains unknown. At survey level, the immunoSEQ assay was run in its v3.0 version. The protocol was immunoSEQ multiplex PCR, while the TCRdb copy is restricted to in-frame clones and leaves out a portion. The table lists roughly 33,000 clones, roughly 79% of them singletons. A minimum of one pre-ART and two post-ART PBMC samples existed for each donor. The data are from a study of long-term antiretroviral therapy in people with HIV. Study overall: Collection dates of the earliest samples fall about a decade before the 2015 immediate-ART recommendation.

Trimming pared 1 base from V and 5 bases from J, leaving 10 bases between. The CDR3 is made up of 15 amino acids. Germline CDR1 is SGHTS and CDR2 is YDEGEE. Whole-study findings and limits: Collection of the blood took place between about 2003 and 2018. The ART regimens in use then may have been less effective than current ones.

V is TRBV5-8 and J is TRBJ1-6; D remains ambiguous. Here the sequenced sample was unsorted PBMCs, taken 3.1 years after starting antiretroviral therapy. The receptor was derived from a woman aged 45-65 years with HIV. In nucleotides, the CDR3 is TGTGCCAGCAGCTTGTGGCAGAGTAATAATTCACCCCTCCACTTT. This sequence encodes CASSLWQSNNSPLHF. Full variable domain (rest looked up from reference TRBV5-8 and TRBJ1-6): EAGVTQSPTHLIKTRGQQATLRCSPISGHTSVYWYQQALGLGLQFLLWYDEGEERNRGNFPPRFSGRQFPNYSSELNVNALELEDSALYLCASSLWQSNNSPLHFGNGTRLTVT.